The T cell receptor (beta chain) under discussion was sequenced for a study of shared clonotypes between healthy human individuals. Study outcomes and limitations: Sampling involved blood alone; tissue repertoires likely differ.

Regarding this clone: Its antigen is not known.

This CDR3 spans 16 amino acids. Trimming took off 4 bases at V and 0 bases at J, with 13 bases between the two ends. CDR1 is LGHNA and CDR2 is YNFKEQ in the germline V gene. Libraries were prepared by immunoSEQ multiplex PCR; TCRdb keeps only in-frame clonotypes and omits some of them. The table lists about 2.4 million clones, 93% of them singletons. Sequencing was performed on naive CD4+ T cells from PBMCs. The subset is: CD45RA+ positively selected. This TCR was recovered from a man aged 18 to 29 in good health. Some clones in this sample may be carry-over from other donors' samples. The gene calls are TRBV4-2 and TRBJ2-1; tentatively, D is TRBD2 (6 bases). This chain's CDR3 is CASSRRRDLSYNEQFF. DNA of the CDR3: TGTGCCAGCAGCCGGCGGAGGGACCTCTCCTACAATGAGCAGTTCTTC.